These T cell receptor beta chains were read from a single sample in a study of blood T cell repertoires in COVID-19. TCRdb's table, derived via immunoSEQ multiplex PCR, lists solely in-frame clones and lacks some. There are about 46,000 clones in the sample; 80% to 90% occur only once, and 5.5% to 6.5% lies in the top ten. Sequencing was carried out using peripheral blood. These receptors all come from a woman older than 75 with acute or convalescent COVID-19. Each CDR3 is given with its conserved first and last residue. The order of the fields is J gene, V gene, clone size, D gene, CDR3 protein, CDR3 DNA. A D gene is named only where the DNA matches it firmly. Clone size is not always given. Where it is, it says once, few, many or a class for expanded clones.

J: TRBJ2-5; V: TRBV5-8; size: -; D: -; CDR3: CASSRLKETQYF; DNA: TGTGCCAGCAGCCGACTTAAAGAGACCCAGTACTTC
J: TRBJ1-2; V: TRBV5-6; size: -; D: -; CDR3: CASSSWTVVNYGYTF; DNA: TGTGCCAGCAGCTCTTGGACAGTGGTGAACTATGGCTACACCTTC
J: TRBJ2-2; V: TRBV24-1; size: -; D: TRBD1; CDR3: CATRGTGDTGELFF; DNA: TGTGCCACCCGTGGGACAGGGGACACCGGGGAGCTGTTTTTT
J: TRBJ2-1; V: TRBV5-6; size: -; D: TRBD2; CDR3: CASSSQGLAGYNEQFF; DNA: TGTGCCAGCAGCTCTCAGGGACTAGCGGGCTACAATGAGCAGTTCTTC
J: TRBJ1-1; V: TRBV4-1; size: -; D: TRBD1; CDR3: CASSVPGQIEHGAFF; DNA: TGCGCCAGCAGTGTCCCGGGACAGATTGAACATGGGGCTTTCTTT
J: TRBJ2-5; V: TRBV7-9; size: -; D: TRBD2; CDR3: CASSNGLAGGHETQYF; DNA: TGTGCCAGCAGCAACGGACTAGCGGGGGGGCACGAGACCCAGTACTTC
J: TRBJ2-1; V: TRBV7-7; size: -; D: -; CDR3: CASSPQGVGGNEQFF; DNA: TGTGCTAGCAGCCCCCAGGGAGTCGGGGGAAATGAGCAGTTCTTC
J: TRBJ1-5; V: TRBV5-8; size: -; D: TRBD1; CDR3: CASSFDRGGLYSNQPQHF; DNA: TGTGCCAGCAGCTTTGACAGGGGGGGGCTATATAGCAATCAGCCCCAGCATTTT
J: TRBJ2-5; V: TRBV2; size: -; D: TRBD2; CDR3: CASMPGLAGTTQYF; DNA: TGTGCCAGCATGCCGGGACTAGCGGGGACGACCCAGTACTTC
J: TRBJ1-4; V: TRBV30; size: -; D: TRBD1; CDR3: CAWSNGQAGGKLFF; DNA: TGTGCCTGGAGTAACGGACAGGCAGGTGGAAAACTGTTTTTT
J: TRBJ1-2; V: TRBV7-3; size: few; D: TRBD1; CDR3: CASSADRGYGYTF; DNA: TGTGCCAGCAGCGCTGACAGGGGATATGGCTACACCTTC
J: TRBJ2-3; V: TRBV7-6; size: -; D: -; CDR3: CASSLAAVSTDTQYF; DNA: TGTGCCAGCAGCTTAGCGGCGGTAAGCACAGATACGCAGTATTTT
J: TRBJ2-1; V: TRBV19; size: few; D: TRBD1; CDR3: CASSMGQAPTYEQFF; DNA: TGTGCCAGTAGTATGGGACAGGCCCCAACGTATGAGCAGTTCTTC
J: TRBJ1-2; V: TRBV6-1; size: -; D: -; CDR3: CASSEALLAQDYGYTF; DNA: TGTGCCAGCAGTGAAGCGCTTCTGGCACAGGACTATGGCTACACCTTC
J: TRBJ2-2; V: TRBV7-8; size: -; D: -; CDR3: CASSSLTTWNTGELFF; DNA: TGTGCCAGCAGCTCCCTCACCACTTGGAACACCGGGGAGCTGTTTTTT
J: TRBJ2-3; V: TRBV5-1; size: -; D: TRBD1; CDR3: CASSLDRGNAIADTQYF; DNA: TGCGCCAGCAGCTTGGACAGGGGGAATGCTATAGCAGATACGCAGTATTTT
J: TRBJ2-2; V: TRBV3-1/TRBV3-2; size: -; D: -; CDR3: CASSLLTGELFF; DNA: TGTGCCAGCAGCCTCCTCACCGGGGAGCTGTTTTTT
J: TRBJ2-2; V: TRBV5-1; size: few; D: TRBD1; CDR3: CASRLNRGNTGELFF; DNA: TGCGCCAGCAGATTGAACAGGGGGAATACCGGGGAGCTGTTTTTT
J: TRBJ1-1; V: TRBV7-3; size: -; D: -; CDR3: CASSREGFTEAFF; DNA: TGTGCCAGCAGCCGGGAGGGATTCACTGAAGCTTTCTTT
J: TRBJ1-3; V: TRBV5-1; size: once; D: -; CDR3: CASSLEGRAENTIYF; DNA: TGCGCCAGCAGCTTGGAGGGCAGGGCTGAAAACACCATATATTTT
J: TRBJ2-7; V: TRBV12-3/TRBV12-4; size: -; D: -; CDR3: CASSLPPLYEQYF; DNA: TGTGCCAGCAGCCTCCCCCCCCTCTACGAGCAGTACTTC
J: TRBJ1-5; V: TRBV4-1; size: -; D: -; CDR3: CASSQVAGGNQPQHF; DNA: TGCGCCAGCAGCCAAGTGGCTGGTGGCAATCAGCCCCAGCATTTT
J: TRBJ1-3; V: TRBV7-6; size: -; D: TRBD1; CDR3: CASSLGPTQGNTIYF; DNA: TGTGCCAGCAGCTTAGGACCCACACAGGGGAACACCATATATTTT
J: TRBJ2-4; V: TRBV5-1; size: -; D: -; CDR3: CASSFYPPATGLAKNIQYF; DNA: TGCGCCAGCAGTTTTTACCCACCTGCGACAGGACTAGCCAAAAACATTCAGTACTTC
J: TRBJ2-2; V: TRBV2; size: once; D: TRBD2; CDR3: CASTREAQDTGELFF; DNA: TGTGCCAGCACCCGGGAGGCTCAGGACACCGGGGAGCTGTTTTTT
J: TRBJ1-4; V: TRBV27; size: -; D: -; CDR3: CASRADSINEKLFF; DNA: TGTGCCAGCAGAGCAGACAGCATTAATGAAAAACTGTTTTTT
J: TRBJ2-2; V: TRBV11-2; size: -; D: -; CDR3: CASSLDSSVHGELLF; DNA: TGTGCCAGCAGCTTAGACTCTAGCGTCCACGGGGAGCTGCTTTTT
J: TRBJ2-7; V: TRBV6-5; size: -; D: TRBD1; CDR3: CASSYSGTGVGDEQYF; DNA: TGTGCCAGCAGTTACTCGGGGACAGGGGTGGGCGACGAGCAGTACTTC
J: TRBJ1-2; V: TRBV11-2; size: -; D: TRBD1; CDR3: CASRPAGTGPYGYTF; DNA: TGTGCCAGCCGACCCGCCGGGACAGGGCCCTATGGCTACACCTTC
J: TRBJ1-1; V: TRBV6-5; size: -; D: -; CDR3: CASSPILREAFF; DNA: TGTGCCAGCAGTCCCATCTTGAGAGAAGCTTTCTTT
J: TRBJ1-6; V: TRBV6-5; size: -; D: TRBD1; CDR3: CASSYTGQGGSPLHF; DNA: TGTGCCAGCAGTTACACAGGACAGGGAGGTTCACCCCTCCACTTT
J: TRBJ2-7; V: TRBV11-2; size: -; D: TRBD1; CDR3: CASGRDRDYEQYF; DNA: TGTGCCAGCGGGAGGGACAGGGACTACGAGCAGTACTTC
J: TRBJ1-1; V: TRBV19; size: -; D: -; CDR3: CASSIERGGTEAFF; DNA: TGTGCCAGTAGTATAGAAAGGGGGGGCACTGAAGCTTTCTTT
J: TRBJ1-2; V: TRBV30; size: -; D: -; CDR3: CAWSVSQYYGYTF; DNA: TGTGCCTGGAGTGTATCACAGTACTATGGCTACACCTTC
J: TRBJ2-4; V: TRBV9; size: -; D: TRBD1; CDR3: CASSLSPGTGGNIQYF; DNA: TGTGCCAGCAGCCTATCGCCCGGGACAGGGGGGAACATTCAGTACTTC
J: TRBJ1-3; V: TRBV19; size: -; D: -; CDR3: CASSMGQVSGNTIYF; DNA: TGTGCCAGTAGTATGGGGCAGGTGTCTGGAAACACCATATATTTT
J: TRBJ1-6; V: TRBV11-2; size: -; D: -; CDR3: CASSFVLGSYNSPLHF; DNA: TGTGCCAGCAGCTTTGTTCTAGGCTCCTATAATTCACCCCTCCACTTT
J: TRBJ1-5; V: TRBV6-6; size: -; D: -; CDR3: CASSYRELGPNQPQHF; DNA: TGTGCCAGCAGTTACAGAGAATTGGGGCCCAATCAGCCCCAGCATTTT
J: TRBJ2-1; V: TRBV19; size: -; D: TRBD2; CDR3: CASSPPWEGREQFF; DNA: TGTGCCAGTAGTCCACCGTGGGAGGGACGGGAGCAGTTCTTC
J: TRBJ2-3; V: TRBV6-6; size: once; D: TRBD2; CDR3: CASSPLRERGRVDTQYF; DNA: TGTGCCAGCAGTCCCCTGAGGGAGCGGGGGAGGGTAGATACGCAGTATTTT
J: TRBJ1-2; V: TRBV12-5; size: -; D: -; CDR3: CASGTGGGVGYTF; DNA: TGTGCTAGTGGTACTGGTGGGGGGGTTGGCTACACCTTC
J: TRBJ2-3; V: TRBV5-8; size: -; D: TRBD1; CDR3: CASSHRGEGTDTQYF; DNA: TGTGCCAGCAGCCACAGGGGGGAGGGCACAGATACGCAGTATTTT
J: TRBJ2-2; V: TRBV11-2; size: -; D: -; CDR3: CASSPGYPRELFF; DNA: TGTGCCAGCAGCCCCGGTTACCCACGGGAGCTGTTTTTT
J: TRBJ1-5; V: TRBV3-1/TRBV3-2; size: once; D: -; CDR3: CASSQGPDKPSDNQPQHF; DNA: TGTGCCAGCAGCCAAGGACCTGACAAACCCTCTGACAATCAGCCCCAGCATTTT
J: TRBJ2-3; V: TRBV5-5; size: -; D: TRBD1; CDR3: CASSPKGRQGAADTQYF; DNA: TGTGCCAGCAGCCCAAAAGGCAGACAGGGGGCGGCAGATACGCAGTATTTT
J: TRBJ1-1; V: TRBV6-1; size: -; D: -; CDR3: CASSDPGRYTEAFF; DNA: TGTGCCAGCAGTGATCCAGGGAGGTACACTGAAGCTTTCTTT
J: TRBJ2-7; V: TRBV5-1; size: -; D: -; CDR3: CASSSQGYEQYF; DNA: TGCGCCAGCAGCTCGCAGGGCTACGAGCAGTACTTC
J: TRBJ2-2; V: TRBV2; size: -; D: -; CDR3: CASNPTGSNTGELFF; DNA: TGTGCCAGCAACCCGACAGGATCGAACACCGGGGAGCTGTTTTTT